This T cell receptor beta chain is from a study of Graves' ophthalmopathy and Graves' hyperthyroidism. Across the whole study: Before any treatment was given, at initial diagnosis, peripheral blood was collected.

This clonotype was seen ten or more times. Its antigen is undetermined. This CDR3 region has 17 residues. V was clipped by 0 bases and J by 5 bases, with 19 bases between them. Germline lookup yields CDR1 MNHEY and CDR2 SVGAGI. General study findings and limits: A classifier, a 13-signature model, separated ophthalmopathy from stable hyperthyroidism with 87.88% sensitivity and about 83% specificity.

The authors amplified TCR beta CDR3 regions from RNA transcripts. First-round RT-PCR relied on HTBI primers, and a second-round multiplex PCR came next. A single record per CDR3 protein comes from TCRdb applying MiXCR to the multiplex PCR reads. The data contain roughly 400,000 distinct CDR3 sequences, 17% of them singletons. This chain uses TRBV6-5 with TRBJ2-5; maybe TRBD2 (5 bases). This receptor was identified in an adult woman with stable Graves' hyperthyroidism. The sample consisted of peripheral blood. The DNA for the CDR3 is TGTGCCAGCAGTTACTCCAACATCGATGGAGGTGGGGAGACCCAGTACTTC. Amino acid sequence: CASSYSNIDGGGETQYF.